Sequencing of this T cell receptor beta chain was carried out in a study of regulatory and conventional T cells in breast cancer. V was cut by 5 bases and J by 1 base, with 17 bases left in between. In germline, CDR1 is MNHEY, CDR2 SVGEGT. The CDR3 spans 16 residues. From the PCR reads, TCRdb called clonotypes with MiXCR, one entry per CDR3 protein. The profile shows over 15,000 distinct CDR3 sequences, about 31% of them singletons. J is TRBJ2-5 and V is TRBV6-2 or TRBV6-3; a possible D gene is TRBD2 (6 bases). Specimen: conventional T cells from blood. The sequence came from a female donor in good health. The CDR3: CASSPRLVRAQETQYF. CDR3 coding DNA: TGTGCCAGCAGTCCCCGACTAGTTAGGGCCCAAGAGACCCAGTACTTC.